These 31 T cell receptor beta chains share one sample of origin, sequenced in a study of blood T cell repertoires in COVID-19. The table came from immunoSEQ multiplex PCR; TCRdb's copy has only in-frame clones and leaves some out. Of about 51,000 clones listed, roughly 91% are singletons. The sample was peripheral blood. These receptor sequences come from a man between 50 and 59 years old with active COVID-19.

This clone was counted a single time. The CDR3 is CASSIIGPTGSGYTF. In DNA form, the CDR3 reads TGTGCCAGTAGTATCATAGGGCCAACAGGGAGCGGCTACACCTTC. This sequence joins TRBV19 and TRBJ1-2; maybe TRBD1 (6 bases). This CDR3 contains 15 residues. V was trimmed by 3 bases and J by 8 bases, leaving 19 bases between them. Germline V gene data show CDR1 as LNHDA and CDR2 as SQIVND (reference sequence). Complete variable domain (other parts from reference TRBV19 and TRBJ1-2): DGGITQSPKYLFRKEGQNVTLSCEQNLNHDAMYWYRQDPGQGLRLIYYSQIVNDFQKGDIAEGYSVSREKKESFPLTVTSAQKNPTAFYLCASSIIGPTGSGYTFGSGTRLTVV.

The chain couples TRBV7-6 to TRBJ1-6; 7 nucleotides line up with TRBD1. The germline V gene encodes CDR1 SGHVS and CDR2 FNYEAQ. V lost 3 bases, J lost 8 bases, and 10 bases stayed unmatched. This CDR3 is 16 amino acids long. Here the CDR3 reads CASSFLGGGLDSPLHF. In nucleotides, the CDR3 is TGTGCCAGCAGCTTTTTAGGGGGCGGCCTGGATTCACCCCTCCACTTT.

This chain uses TRBV12-3 or TRBV12-4 with TRBJ1-2; 9 nucleotides line up with TRBD1. The V gene end was trimmed by 1 base and the J gene end by 10 bases; junction bases not matched to a gene: 4. CDR3 length equals 13 residues. Here the CDR3 DNA reads TGTGCCAGCAGTTTAGGGGGGACAGGGTTCTACACCTTC. Protein: CASSLGGTGFYTF.

The chain employs TRBV4-2 and TRBJ1-1, with D perhaps matching TRBD1 (6 bases). The CDR3 runs 13 residues. Trimming took 2 bases from V and 5 from J, leaving 9 bases between them. In germline, CDR1 is LGHNA, CDR2 YNFKEQ. The CDR3 here is CASSQRGTTEAFF. DNA for the CDR3: TGTGCCAGCAGCCAAAGGGGGACGACTGAAGCTTTCTTT.

The CDR3 loop is CASSIKGDPTDTQYF. For the CDR3, the DNA is TGTGCCAGTAGTATCAAGGGGGACCCCACAGATACGCAGTATTTT. V gene TRBV19 combines with J gene TRBJ2-3, with TRBD1 as a possible D gene (6 bases). This CDR3 has 15 residues. The germline V and J ends were trimmed by 3 bases and 2 bases, with 12 bases remaining between them. Germline values: CDR1 LNHDA, CDR2 SQIVND (reference sequence).

The chain couples TRBV14 to TRBJ2-1; 9 bases fit TRBD2. With 4 bases clipped from V and 6 bases from J, the junction kept 7 bases outside the gene matches. The CDR3 is 15 residues long. In germline, CDR1 is SGHDN, CDR2 FVKESK. The CDR3 nucleotides are TGTGCCAGCAGCCTAGGACTAGCGCCTGGCAATGAGCAGTTCTTC. It is translated as CASSLGLAPGNEQFF.

The rearrangement uses TRBV27 and TRBJ2-7; the match to TRBD1 covers 8 bases. Germline values: CDR1 MNHEY, CDR2 SMNVEV (reference sequence). This CDR3 comprises 14 residues. V dropped 5 bases and J dropped 4; count of bases not matched to a gene: 7. CDR3 amino acids: CASSLGQGRYEQYF. DNA of the CDR3: TGTGCCAGCAGTCTTGGACAGGGTCGGTACGAGCAGTACTTC.

The chain carries TRBV15 and TRBJ1-3, with D uncertain. CDR1 is LNHNV, CDR2 YYDKDF, per germline (reference sequence). This CDR3 spans 16 amino acids. Trimming stripped 2 bases from V and 0 bases from J, with 11 bases between. CDR3: CATSRRYGVSGNTIYF. The DNA for the CDR3 is TGTGCCACCAGCAGAAGATACGGGGTCTCTGGAAACACCATATATTTT.

V usage is TRBV7-6 and J usage is TRBJ2-7, with 9 nucleotides matching TRBD1. Germline CDR1 reads SGHVS; CDR2 reads FNYEAQ. The length of the CDR3 is 15 residues. The V and J ends lost 5 bases and 2 bases, in that order; junction bases with no gene match: 7. CDR3 amino acids: CASSLDRGPPYEQYF. DNA for the CDR3: TGTGCCAGCAGCCTGGACAGGGGTCCCCCCTACGAGCAGTACTTC.

This clone has only one observation. The V and J genes are TRBV18 and TRBJ2-1; 10 bases agree with TRBD2. This CDR3 has 14 amino acids. Germline V gene data show CDR1 as KGHSH and CDR2 as LQKENI. V shed 8 bases and J 6 bases; nucleotides not matched to a gene: 7. The CDR3 here is CASGSGLAPNEQFF. The DNA for the CDR3 is TGTGCCAGCGGCTCGGGACTAGCGCCCAATGAGCAGTTCTTC.

This chain uses TRBV6-5 with TRBJ2-5, with D possibly TRBD2 on 7 matching bases. Germline V gives CDR1 MNHEY, CDR2 SVGAGI. The CDR3 has 14 amino acids. V was trimmed by 7 bases and J by 7 bases, leaving 19 bases between them. The CDR3 sequence: CASTEQRGRGTQYF. CDR3 nucleotides: TGTGCCAGCACCGAACAGAGGGGGAGGGGGACCCAGTACTTC.

This chain links TRBV30 with TRBJ2-3; maybe TRBD2 (7 bases). The CDR3 sequence is 16 residues long. The germline V and J ends were trimmed by 1 base and 4 bases, with 18 bases remaining between them. The V gene's germline CDR1 is GTSNPN and CDR2 SVGIG (reference sequence). The CDR3, as DNA: TGTGCCTGGAGTGGTTCGGGGGGCTGGACTGCAGATACGCAGTATTTT. Encoded protein: CAWSGSGGWTADTQYF.

V usage is TRBV2 and J usage is TRBJ2-7, with 7 bases fitting TRBD1. CDR1 SNHLY and CDR2 FYNNEI come from the germline V gene. The CDR3 runs 15 residues. The V gene end was trimmed by 6 bases and the J gene end by 0 bases; junction bases not matched to a gene: 8. CDR3 nucleotide sequence: TGTGCCAGCAGGATGGAGACAGGGCCCTCCTACGAGCAGTACTTC. It specifies CASRMETGPSYEQYF.

The count of this clone is one. DNA for the CDR3: TGTGCCAGCAGCCCCGGGACATCTAACTATGGCTACACCTTC. It codes for CASSPGTSNYGYTF. This chain joins TRBV6-5 and TRBJ1-2; a weak D match, TRBD1 (6 bases). Germline V CDR1 and CDR2: MNHEY, SVGAGI. The CDR3 spans 14 residues. The V and J ends lost 6 bases and 0 bases respectively, with 11 bases between them.

The chain carries TRBV21-1 and TRBJ1-3; TRBD1, the D gene given by the table, was not confirmed from the DNA. TRBV21-1 counts as a pseudogene. The CDR3 is 15 residues long. CDR3 DNA sequence: TGTGCCAGCAGCAACCGGGACAGGGGTGGAAACACCATATATTTT. As protein: CASSNRDRGGNTIYF.

The chain carries TRBV2 and TRBJ2-2; TRBD2 aligns across 8 bases. Germline-derived CDR1 and CDR2 are SNHLY and FYNNEI. V gave up 4 bases and J gave up 3 bases; unmatched junction bases: 10. The CDR3 loop spans 17 amino acids. The CDR3 protein is CASSGGAREADTGELFF. The CDR3 DNA reads TGTGCCAGCAGTGGGGGGGCGCGGGAGGCCGACACCGGGGAGCTGTTTTTT. Filled out from reference TRBV2 and TRBJ2-2, the complete variable domain reads EPEVTQTPSHQVTQMGQEVILRCVPISNHLYFYWYRQILGQKVEFLVSFYNNEISEKSEIFDDQFSVERPDGSNFTLKIRSTKLEDSAMYFCASSGGAREADTGELFFGEGSRLTVL.

V and J are TRBV10-2 and TRBJ2-3; D is unclear. The CDR3 has 11 amino acids. Trimming pared 6 bases from V and 6 bases from J, leaving 7 bases between. Germline V gives CDR1 WSHSY, CDR2 SAAADI. The CDR3 here is CASSQSDTQYF. CDR3 bases: TGCGCCAGCAGCCAGTCGGATACGCAGTATTTT.

The chain recombines TRBV6-4 with TRBJ2-7, with TRBD1 matching over 8 bases. Germline CDR1 MRHNA, CDR2 SNTAGT. With V trimmed by 3 bases and J by 7 bases, 5 bases remained unmatched. The CDR3 is made up of 13 amino acids. The DNA for the CDR3 is TGTGCCAGCAGTGAGACAGGGGTGAGTGAGCAGTACTTC. This gives the protein CASSETGVSEQYF.

This clone was observed once. The chain joins TRBV30 to TRBJ2-5; D possibly corresponds to TRBD2 (5 bases). The CDR3 has 14 amino acids. Per germline, CDR1 GTSNPN and CDR2 SVGIG (reference sequence). Trimming took 4 bases from V and 5 from J, leaving 17 bases between them. The CDR3 region has the DNA TGTGCCTGGACTACCGGGTCTGCGGGCGAGACCCAGTACTTC. Translated, it gives CAWTTGSAGETQYF.

The rearrangement links TRBV19 to TRBJ2-7; possible D gene TRBD2, 6 bases. The CDR3 length is 15 residues. Germline loops: CDR1 LNHDA, CDR2 SQIVND (reference sequence). The V end was cut by 5 bases, the J end by 2 bases, with 16 bases between. CDR3 bases: TGTGCCAGTAGTGTCAGAGGACGGGGGACCTACGAGCAGTACTTC. Translating gives CASSVRGRGTYEQYF.

The V gene is TRBV5-1, the J gene TRBJ2-5, with D unresolved. This CDR3 contains 13 residues. Per germline, CDR1 SGHRS and CDR2 YFSETQ. Trimming left V 0 bases short and J 5 bases short, with 8 bases between. As DNA, the CDR3 is TGCGCCAGCAGCTTGGAGCTGGGCGAGACCCAGTACTTC. Protein product: CASSLELGETQYF.

This chain links TRBV4-2 with TRBJ1-5; 8 bases fit TRBD1. Germline CDR1 reads LGHNA; CDR2 reads YNFKEQ. V was clipped by 0 bases and J by 7 bases; unmatched bases: 2. The CDR3 covers 14 residues. CDR3 bases: TGTGCCAGCAGCCAAGAGGGACAGGCCCAGCCCCAGCATTTT. Its protein product is CASSQEGQAQPQHF.

The genes are TRBV7-2 and TRBJ2-4, with TRBD1 matching 8 bases. The CDR3 runs 13 residues. V trimming: 3 bases; J trimming: 5 bases; junction bases outside the gene matches: 0. Germline CDR1 is SGHTA and CDR2 is FQGNSA. CDR3 sequence reads: CASSLGQENIQYF. DNA for the CDR3: TGTGCCAGCAGCTTGGGACAGGAAAACATTCAGTACTTC.

The chain is built from TRBV5-1 and TRBJ1-6; D not certain. Deletions cut 2 bases from V and 4 bases from J, with 7 bases between. CDR3 length: 14 residues. Germline assignment: CDR1 SGHRS and CDR2 YFSETQ. The CDR3 DNA sequence: TGCGCCAGCAGCTTCGGCGGGTATAATTCACCCCTCCACTTT. Amino acid sequence: CASSFGGYNSPLHF.

This clone has only one observation. The J gene is TRBJ2-3, the V gene TRBV7-8, with TRBD2 matching 8 bases. V shed 1 base, J shed 1 base, and the junction held 7 bases outside the gene matches. Germline CDR1 is SGHVS and CDR2 is FQNEAQ. The CDR3 has 17 residues. This chain's CDR3 is CASSLGLAGWGTDTQYF. The CDR3 coding sequence is TGTGCCAGCAGCTTAGGATTAGCGGGGTGGGGCACAGATACGCAGTATTTT.

The chain carries TRBV7-9 and TRBJ1-4; D possibly corresponds to TRBD1 (6 bases). The V gene's germline CDR1 is SEHNR and CDR2 FQNEAQ (reference sequence). V shed 4 bases and J shed 8 bases, with 14 bases lying between them. This CDR3 has 14 residues. CDR3 region: CASSSRGAREKLFF. The CDR3 region has the DNA TGTGCCAGCAGCTCCCGGGGGGCGCGGGAAAAACTGTTTTTT.

The V call is TRBV4-2, the J call TRBJ2-5; D remains ambiguous. Germline V gives CDR1 LGHNA, CDR2 YNFKEQ. Trimming pared 0 bases from V and 0 bases from J, leaving 8 bases between. This CDR3 spans 15 amino acids. The CDR3 DNA reads TGTGCCAGCAGCCAAGATTCGGCGGACCAAGAGACCCAGTACTTC. Encoded protein: CASSQDSADQETQYF.

This clone was observed once. The chain couples TRBV7-8 to TRBJ2-1, with TRBD2 matching over 14 bases. Looked up from germline, CDR1 is SGHVS and CDR2 is FQNEAQ. The ends lost 5 bases at V and 3 bases at J; junction bases unmatched: 3. This CDR3 has 16 amino acids. CDR3 DNA sequence: TGTGCCAGCAGCGGACTAGCGGGGGGACTCTACAATGAGCAGTTCTTC. Amino acid sequence: CASSGLAGGLYNEQFF.

The chain uses TRBV2 and TRBJ1-2, with D perhaps TRBD1 (5 bases). Deletions cut 8 bases from V and 0 bases from J, with 16 bases between. The CDR3 covers 15 residues. Germline CDR1 and CDR2: SNHLY and FYNNEI. CDR3 sequence (DNA): TGTGCCAGCGGGGAAAGACAGACCACTAACTATGGCTACACCTTC. Amino acid sequence: CASGERQTTNYGYTF.

The chain links TRBV9 to TRBJ2-3, with a weak D call TRBD2 (5 bases). Per the germline V gene, CDR1 is SGDLS and CDR2 is YYNGEE. The CDR3 has 15 residues. V was trimmed by 5 bases and J by 2 bases, leaving 15 bases between them. CDR3 region: CASSPESGPTDTQYF. In DNA, the CDR3 is TGTGCCAGCAGTCCCGAAAGCGGCCCCACAGATACGCAGTATTTT. Using reference TRBV9 and TRBJ2-3 for the parts outside the CDR3, the full variable domain is DSGVTQTPKHLITATGQRVTLRCSPRSGDLSVYWYQQSLDQGLQFLIQYYNGEERAKGNILERFSAQQFPDLHSELNLSSLELGDSALYFCASSPESGPTDTQYFGPGTRLTVL.

CDR3 region: CASSLHYSNVLTF. The CDR3 region has the DNA TGTGCCAGCAGCTTACACTACTCCAACGTCCTGACTTTC. The J gene is TRBJ2-6, the V gene TRBV7-2; D gene uncertain. The CDR3 totals 13 residues. V lost 2 bases to trimming and J lost 8 bases, with 7 bases between them. Per germline, CDR1 SGHTA and CDR2 FQGNSA. Looking up the rest from reference TRBV7-2 and TRBJ2-6 gives the full variable domain: GAGVSQSPSNKVTEKGKDVELRCDPISGHTALYWYRQSLGQGLEFLIYFQGNSAPDKSGLPSDRFSAERTGGSVSTLTIQRTQQEDSAVYLCASSLHYSNVLTFGAGSRLTVL.